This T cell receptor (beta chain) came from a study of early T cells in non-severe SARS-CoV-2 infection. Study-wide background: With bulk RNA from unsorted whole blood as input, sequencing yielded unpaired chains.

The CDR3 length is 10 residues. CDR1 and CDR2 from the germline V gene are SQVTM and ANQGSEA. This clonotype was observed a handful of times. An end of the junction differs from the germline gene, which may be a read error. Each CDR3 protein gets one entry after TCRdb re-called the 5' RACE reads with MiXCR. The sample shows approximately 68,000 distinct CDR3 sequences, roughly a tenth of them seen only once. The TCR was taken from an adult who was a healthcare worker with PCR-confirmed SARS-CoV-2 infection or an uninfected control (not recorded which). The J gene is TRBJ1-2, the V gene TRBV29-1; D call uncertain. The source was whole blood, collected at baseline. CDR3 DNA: TGCAGCGCTGAAGTTGGAGGCTACACCTTC. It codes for CSAEVGGYTF.